This T cell receptor (beta chain) emerged from a study of cytomegalovirus exposure and HLA in healthy donors. Turning to this clone: The antigen remains undetermined. Mismatch with germline at one junction end may stem from a read error.

60 Vbeta and 13 Jbeta primers were used in PCR. The method was immunoSEQ multiplex PCR; TCRdb's version includes in-frame clones alone and lacks a portion of them. The table lists 150,000 to 250,000 clones, roughly four fifths of them singletons. Germline lookup yields CDR1 SSHAT and CDR2 FNYEAQ (reference sequence). CDR3 length equals 15 residues. The study's findings and limits: About 87% or about 30% of the time was how often most TCR beta V segments were productive, according to an earlier analysis.

The V gene is TRBV7-7, the J gene TRBJ2-5; 8 positions match TRBD1. This TCR derives from a man aged 30 to 39 in good health and CMV-seronegative. Material: PBMCs. Written as DNA, the CDR3 is TGTGCTAGCAGCTTAGGGGACAGGCCTAGTGAGACCCAGTACTTC. Amino acids: CASSLGDRPSETQYF. The whole variable domain, remainder taken from reference TRBV7-7 and TRBJ2-5, is GAGVSQSPRYKVTKRGQDVTLRCDPISSHATLYWYQQALGQGPEFLTYFNYEAQPDKSGLPSDRFSAERPEGSISTLTIQRTEQRDSAMYRCASSLGDRPSETQYFGPGTRLLVL.